This TCR beta chain was obtained from a study of control samples from healthy donors and cancer patients. This CDR3 is built from 15 residues. From germline, CDR1 is MNHEY and CDR2 SVGAGI. V lost 0 bases to trimming and J lost 2 bases, with 11 bases between them. Here immunoSEQ multiplex PCR was the method, and the copy in TCRdb shows in-frame clones only, minus some. The data show 70,000 to 80,000 clones, around 84% seen once. Sequenced: blood. This TCR derives from a man aged 45 to 65 in good health. The genes are TRBV6-5 and TRBJ2-7, with D possibly matching TRBD2 (6 bases). CDR3 DNA: TGTGCCAGCAGTTACTCCGGGACTCGACCCTACGAGCAGTACTTC. It is translated as CASSYSGTRPYEQYF.